The next 8 T cell receptor beta chains were all read from a single sample in a study of Graves' ophthalmopathy and Graves' hyperthyroidism. Amplified TCR beta CDR3 regions were obtained using RNA transcripts as template. The first round was an RT-PCR with HTBI primers, and the second round was a multiplex PCR. TCRdb passed the multiplex PCR reads through MiXCR, listing each CDR3 protein once. The sample shows hundreds of thousands of distinct CDR3 sequences, about 38% of them seen only once. The sequenced material came from peripheral blood. Receptor source: an adult man with Graves' ophthalmopathy.

V gene TRBV6-6 combines with J gene TRBJ1-5, with 12 nucleotides matching TRBD1. CDR3 length: 16 amino acids. Germline CDR1 MNHNY, CDR2 SVGAGI (reference sequence). The trim removed 7 bases at V and 2 bases at J, leaving 6 bases unmatched. The CDR3 here is CASTSGTGGGNQPQHF. CDR3 nucleotides: TGTGCCAGCACTTCCGGGACAGGGGGCGGCAATCAGCCCCAGCATTTT.

This clonotype was seen ten or more times. The CDR3 DNA reads TGTGCCATCAGTGACGGCAGTAACTATGGCTACACCTTC. Encoded protein: CAISDGSNYGYTF. The chain recombines TRBV10-3 with TRBJ1-2; D gene ambiguous. Germline V gene sequence: CDR1 ENHRY, CDR2 SYGVKD. This CDR3 region has 13 residues. Trimming took off 3 bases at V and 1 base at J, with 6 bases between the two ends.

Note on this clonotype: A much larger clone sits a single nucleotide away, making a read error possible. This rearrangement joins TRBV9 to TRBJ1-6; D not resolved. CDR3 size: 15 residues. V dropped 0 bases and J dropped 5 bases, with 9 bases sitting between them. Germline-derived CDR1 and CDR2 are SGDLS and YYNGEE. CDR3 in amino acids: CASSVDEHHNSPLHF. The CDR3, as DNA: TGTGCCAGCAGCGTAGACGAACATCATAATTCACCCCTCCACTTT.

The gene calls are TRBV11-2 and TRBJ1-2; D possibly corresponds to TRBD1 (6 bases). The CDR3 has 15 amino acids. Germline CDR1 is SGHAT and CDR2 is FQNNGV. Trimming left V 4 bases short and J 0 bases short, with 12 bases between. CDR3 residues: CASSSLRTANYGYTF. The CDR3 DNA follows: TGTGCCAGCAGCTCGCTCCGGACAGCTAACTATGGCTACACCTTC.

This sequence joins TRBV29-1 and TRBJ1-1; perhaps TRBD1 as D (6 bases). This CDR3 is built from 12 residues. Germline V gene sequence: CDR1 SQVTM, CDR2 ANQGSEA. CDR3 bases: TGCAGGTCACGGACAGCGAACACTGAAGCTTTCTTT. It translates to CRSRTANTEAFF.

To note about this clonotype: Just one base apart from a much larger clone, this may be a read error. V usage is TRBV7-2 and J usage is TRBJ2-5; 16 nucleotides match TRBD2. Germline CDR1 is SGHTA and CDR2 is FQGNSA. The length of the CDR3 is 17 residues. J lost 4 bases, V lost 1 base, and 3 bases had no gene match. The CDR3 DNA follows: TGTGCCAGCAGCTTAGGAGGGACTAGCGGGGGGGCAGAGACCCAGTACTTC. Its protein is CASSLGGTSGGAETQYF.

Many counts were recorded for this clonotype. V usage is TRBV5-1 and J usage is TRBJ1-6, with D unclear. The CDR3 has 15 residues. V was pared by 1 base and J by 10 bases, with 15 bases between. CDR1 is SGHRS, CDR2 YFSETQ, per germline. The CDR3 spells CASSLSGRLGSPLHF. The DNA for the CDR3 is TGCGCCAGCAGCTTGAGCGGCCGACTGGGATCACCCCTCCACTTT.

This chain's CDR3 is CSAREAQRSYEQYF. The CDR3 region has the DNA TGCAGTGCTAGAGAGGCCCAACGATCCTACGAGCAGTACTTC. The rearrangement uses TRBV20-1 and TRBJ2-7; D call uncertain. Per the germline V gene, CDR1 is DFQATT and CDR2 is SNEGSKA (reference sequence). V lost 0 bases and J lost 1, with 10 bases in between. This CDR3 comprises 14 residues.